The 2 T cell receptor beta chains listed next were all sequenced from one sample in a study of blood T cell repertoires in COVID-19. The method was immunoSEQ multiplex PCR; TCRdb's version includes in-frame clones alone and lacks a portion of them. The repertoire holds over 90,000 clones, with more than 75% as singletons. Sequences were obtained from peripheral blood. The receptors come from a human donor in a cohort sampled during active COVID-19.

The V and J genes are TRBV28 and TRBJ1-2, with a tentative D call TRBD1 (6 bases). There are 14 residues in the CDR3. Trimming took 4 bases from V and 4 from J, leaving 13 bases between them. The V gene's germline CDR1 is MDHEN and CDR2 SYDVKM. CDR3 bases: TGTGCCAGCAGTTCCGGACAGTTGATCTATGGCTACACCTTC. Residues: CASSSGQLIYGYTF.

The rearrangement uses TRBV2 and TRBJ2-3, with TRBD1 matching over 7 bases. Germline V gene sequence: CDR1 SNHLY, CDR2 FYNNEI. The CDR3 contains 15 residues. V lost 6 bases, J lost 3 bases, and 9 bases stayed unmatched. The chain's CDR3 is CASSAEQGMTDTQYF. The DNA for the CDR3 is TGTGCCAGCAGCGCCGAACAGGGGATGACAGATACGCAGTATTTT.